This T cell receptor (beta chain) derives from a study of response to subunit inactivated influenza vaccine. Broader study findings: The authors suggested that every seasonal influenza vaccination recruits few new T cells.

Per the germline V gene, CDR1 is SGHNT and CDR2 is YYREEE (reference sequence). The CDR3 sequence is 14 residues long. V lost 2 bases and J 7 bases, leaving 13 bases between the germline ends. The table lists this clonotype with a few counts. Its cognate antigen is unknown. TCRdb ran MiXCR on the RT-PCR reads and lists one entry per CDR3 protein. The sample has roughly 790,000 distinct CDR3 sequences; around 21% are singletons. The source was PBMCs from blood, collected around 5 days after vaccination. The rearrangement joins TRBV5-4 to TRBJ2-1; D is unclear. This TCR was sampled from a man in his fifties or sixties who received an inactivated influenza vaccine. The CDR3 reads CASSFLGPWNEQFF. CDR3 sequence (DNA): TGTGCCAGCAGCTTTTTAGGACCCTGGAATGAGCAGTTCTTC.